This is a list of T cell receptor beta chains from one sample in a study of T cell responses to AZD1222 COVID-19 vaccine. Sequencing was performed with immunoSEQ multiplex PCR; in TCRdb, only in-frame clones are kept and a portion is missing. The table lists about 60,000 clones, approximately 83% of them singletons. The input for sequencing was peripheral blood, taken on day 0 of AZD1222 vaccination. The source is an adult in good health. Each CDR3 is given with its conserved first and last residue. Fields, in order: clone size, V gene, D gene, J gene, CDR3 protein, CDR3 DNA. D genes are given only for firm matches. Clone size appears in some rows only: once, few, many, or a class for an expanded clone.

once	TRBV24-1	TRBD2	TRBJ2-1	CATRASGASEQFF	TGTGCCACCAGGGCTAGCGGAGCGAGTGAGCAGTTCTTC
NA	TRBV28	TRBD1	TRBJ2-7	CASRRQGASEQYF	TGTGCCAGCAGAAGACAGGGGGCAAGCGAGCAGTACTTC
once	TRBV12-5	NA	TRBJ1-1	CASGLQRGSNVNTEAFF	TGTGCTAGTGGTTTACAGCGGGGGTCGAATGTGAACACTGAAGCTTTCTTT
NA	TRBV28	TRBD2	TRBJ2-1	CASSLRGRIYNEQFF	TGTGCCAGCAGTTTGCGCGGGAGGATTTACAATGAGCAGTTCTTC
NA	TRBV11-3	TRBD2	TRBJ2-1	CASSSRTSGSGEQFF	TGTGCCAGCAGCTCTAGGACTAGCGGGAGTGGAGAGCAGTTCTTC
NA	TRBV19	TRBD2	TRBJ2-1	CATGREDLNEQFF	TGTGCCACCGGGAGGGAGGACCTCAATGAGCAGTTCTTC
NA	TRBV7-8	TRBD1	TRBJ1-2	CASSLDQTGWENGYTF	TGTGCCAGCAGCTTAGACCAGACAGGGTGGGAGAATGGCTACACCTTC
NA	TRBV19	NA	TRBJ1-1	CASSIALWSLDTEAFF	TGTGCCAGTAGTATAGCTTTGTGGAGCCTTGACACTGAAGCTTTCTTT
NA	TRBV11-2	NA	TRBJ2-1	CASSFIGQGPNEQFF	TGTGCCAGCAGCTTCATAGGGCAGGGGCCAAATGAGCAGTTCTTC
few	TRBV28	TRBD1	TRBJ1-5	CASSISQGAGNQPQHF	TGTGCCAGCAGTATATCACAGGGGGCTGGTAATCAGCCCCAGCATTTT
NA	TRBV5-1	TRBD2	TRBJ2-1	CASRLAGVAEQFF	TGCGCCAGCAGGCTAGCGGGAGTCGCTGAGCAGTTCTTC
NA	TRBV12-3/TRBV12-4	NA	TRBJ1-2	CASSWGYGYTF	TGTGCCAGCAGTTGGGGCTATGGCTACACCTTC
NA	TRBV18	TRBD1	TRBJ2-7	CASSRQGEFYEQYF	TGTGCCAGCTCACGTCAGGGGGAGTTCTACGAGCAGTACTTC
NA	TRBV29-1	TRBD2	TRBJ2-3	CSVVRTSGTDTQYF	TGCAGCGTTGTACGGACTAGCGGCACAGATACGCAGTATTTT
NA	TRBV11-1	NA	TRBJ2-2	CASSSTGLDGELFF	TGTGCCAGCAGCTCTACAGGGTTGGACGGGGAGCTGTTTTTT
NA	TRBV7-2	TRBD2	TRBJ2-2	CASSPRLAGGTGELFF	TGTGCCAGCAGCCCAAGACTAGCGGGAGGTACCGGGGAGCTGTTTTTT
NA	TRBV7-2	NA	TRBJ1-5	CASSLTGHLSNQPQHF	TGTGCCAGCAGCTTGACGGGACACCTTAGCAATCAGCCCCAGCATTTT
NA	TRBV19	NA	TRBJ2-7	CASSIASGFEQYF	TGTGCCAGTAGTATCGCGTCAGGGTTCGAGCAGTACTTC
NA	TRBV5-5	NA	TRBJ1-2	CASSPGGGYGYTF	TGTGCCAGCAGCCCGGGGGGGGGCTATGGCTACACCTTC
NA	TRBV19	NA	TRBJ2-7	CASSALTEGPYEQYF	TGTGCCAGTAGCGCGCTGACAGAAGGGCCTTACGAGCAGTACTTC
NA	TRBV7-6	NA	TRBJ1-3	CASSWVTEAGKSAMSGNTIYF	TGTGCCAGCAGCTGGGTCACGGAGGCAGGGAAAAGCGCGATGTCTGGAAACACCATATATTTT
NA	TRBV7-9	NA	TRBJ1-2	CASSLVVESGYTF	TGTGCCAGCAGCTTAGTTGTTGAGAGTGGCTACACCTTC
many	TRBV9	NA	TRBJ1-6	CASSPTQSSYNSPLHF	TGTGCCAGCAGCCCGACTCAGAGCTCCTATAATTCACCCCTCCACTTT
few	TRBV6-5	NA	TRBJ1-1	CASSARETAEAFF	TGTGCCAGCAGCGCGAGGGAAACAGCTGAAGCTTTCTTT
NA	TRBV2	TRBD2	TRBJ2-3	CASRTSGTDTQYF	TGTGCCAGCAGGACTAGCGGCACAGATACGCAGTATTTT
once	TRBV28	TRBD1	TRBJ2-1	CASSSPGQSENEQFF	TGTGCCAGCAGTTCACCGGGACAGAGCGAGAATGAGCAGTTCTTC
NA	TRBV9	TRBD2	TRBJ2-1	CASSVGLAGGQNEQFF	TGTGCCAGCAGCGTCGGACTAGCGGGAGGGCAAAATGAGCAGTTCTTC
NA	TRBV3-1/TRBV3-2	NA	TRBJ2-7	CASSQIYEQYF	TGTGCCAGCAGCCAGATATACGAGCAGTACTTC
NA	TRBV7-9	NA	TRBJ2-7	CASSPGGGKQYF	TGTGCCAGCAGCCCAGGGGGGGGGAAACAGTACTTC
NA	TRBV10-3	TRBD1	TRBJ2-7	CAITGTGSLGEQYF	TGTGCCATCACCGGGACAGGGAGTTTGGGAGAGCAGTACTTC
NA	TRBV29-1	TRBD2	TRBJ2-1	CSVDGRERGRQFF	TGCAGCGTTGATGGGAGGGAACGGGGAAGGCAGTTCTTC
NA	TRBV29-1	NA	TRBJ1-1	CSVGTATTEAFF	TGCAGCGTTGGGACCGCGACTACTGAAGCTTTCTTT
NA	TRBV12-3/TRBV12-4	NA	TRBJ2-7	CASSSPYEQYF	TGTGCCAGCAGCTCCCCCTACGAGCAGTACTTC
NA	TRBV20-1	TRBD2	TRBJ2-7	CRASSGRLGEQYF	TGCAGGGCTAGTAGCGGGAGGTTGGGAGAGCAGTACTTC
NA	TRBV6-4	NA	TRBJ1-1	CASSPQGGDTEAFF	TGTGCCAGCAGCCCACAGGGTGGCGACACTGAAGCTTTCTTT
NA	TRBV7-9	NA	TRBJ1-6	CASSFSTPGNSPLHF	TGTGCCAGCAGCTTCAGTACCCCCGGTAATTCACCCCTCCACTTT
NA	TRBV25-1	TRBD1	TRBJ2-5	CASTRGQGETQYF	TGTGCCAGCACTAGGGGGCAGGGAGAGACCCAGTACTTC
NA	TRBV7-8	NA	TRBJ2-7	CASSLGVGVYEQYF	TGTGCCAGTTCCCTGGGGGTAGGGGTCTACGAGCAGTACTTC
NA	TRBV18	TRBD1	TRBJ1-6	CASSPTGRDSPLHF	TGTGCCAGCTCACCGACAGGGCGGGATTCACCCCTCCACTTT
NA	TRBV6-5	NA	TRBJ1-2	CASSSRQRLNYGYTF	TGTGCCAGCAGTTCTAGACAGCGCCTTAACTATGGCTACACCTTC
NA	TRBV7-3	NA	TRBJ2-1	CASSLTGGSNEQFF	TGTGCCAGCAGCTTAACGGGTGGCAGCAATGAGCAGTTCTTC
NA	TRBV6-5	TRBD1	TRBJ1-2	CASKPSGTETRGYTF	TGTGCCAGCAAGCCGTCCGGGACAGAAACTCGTGGCTACACCTTC
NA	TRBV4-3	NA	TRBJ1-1	CASSQVYRGGTFF	TGCGCCAGCAGCCAAGTTTATAGGGGGGGTACTTTCTTT
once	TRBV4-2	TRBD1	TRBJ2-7	CASSQRAQGQPLYEQYF	TGTGCCAGCAGCCAAAGAGCCCAGGGACAGCCCCTCTACGAGCAGTACTTC
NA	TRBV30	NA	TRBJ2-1	CAWRAAVGGYNEQFF	TGTGCCTGGAGGGCCGCTGTAGGAGGGTACAATGAGCAGTTCTTC
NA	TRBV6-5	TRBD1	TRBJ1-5	CASRSGQGQPQHF	TGTGCCAGTAGATCGGGACAGGGACAGCCCCAGCATTTT
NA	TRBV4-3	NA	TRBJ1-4	CASSHLERRKLFF	TGCGCCAGCAGCCACCTAGAAAGAAGGAAACTGTTTTTT
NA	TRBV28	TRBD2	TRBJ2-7	CASSPLETSGRDEQYF	TGTGCCAGCAGTCCGCTGGAGACTAGCGGGAGGGACGAGCAGTACTTC
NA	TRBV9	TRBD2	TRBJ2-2	CASSASGSGSGELFF	TGTGCCAGCAGCGCTAGCGGGAGCGGTTCCGGGGAGCTGTTTTTT
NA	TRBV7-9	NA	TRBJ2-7	CASSFGSYEQYF	TGTGCCAGCAGCTTCGGCTCCTACGAGCAGTACTTC
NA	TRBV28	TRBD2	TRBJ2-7	CASSQLAGVTYEQYF	TGTGCCAGCAGTCAACTAGCGGGAGTGACCTACGAGCAGTACTTC
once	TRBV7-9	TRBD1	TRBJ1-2	CASSLGDRGGYTF	TGTGCCAGCAGCTTAGGGGACAGGGGCGGCTACACCTTC
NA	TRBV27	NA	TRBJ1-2	CASSGTNYGYTF	TGTGCCAGCAGTGGTACTAACTATGGCTACACCTTC